In its sample, the clone carrying this TCR beta chain was seen a few times. What it binds is unknown. Alopecia areata patients had lesional scalp punch biopsies and peripheral blood taken from them. PBMCs provided sorted CD4+ and CD8+ T cells. This entry is derived from a study of CD8+ T cells in alopecia areata. The sequencing template was cDNA reverse transcribed from extracted RNA. The protocol was immunoSEQ multiplex PCR, while the TCRdb copy is restricted to in-frame clones and leaves out a portion. Of approximately 130,000 clones listed, about 50% are singletons. Findings and caveats of the study: When scalp samples are sequenced, resident alphabeta T cells of normal skin are also captured. In lesional scalp, particularly from alopecia totalis/universalis, clonality was higher than in normal scalp.

Germline CDR1 and CDR2: GTSNPN and SVGIG (reference sequence). V was cut by 0 bases and J by 2 bases, with 7 bases left in between. The CDR3 consists of 13 residues. The sequenced sample consisted of NKG2D-low CD8+ T cells sorted from blood. V and J are TRBV30 and TRBJ2-5; D unclear. This receptor was identified in a human donor with alopecia areata. The CDR3 DNA is TGTGCCTGGAGTGTACCATTTCAAGAGACCCAGTACTTC. The encoded protein is CAWSVPFQETQYF.